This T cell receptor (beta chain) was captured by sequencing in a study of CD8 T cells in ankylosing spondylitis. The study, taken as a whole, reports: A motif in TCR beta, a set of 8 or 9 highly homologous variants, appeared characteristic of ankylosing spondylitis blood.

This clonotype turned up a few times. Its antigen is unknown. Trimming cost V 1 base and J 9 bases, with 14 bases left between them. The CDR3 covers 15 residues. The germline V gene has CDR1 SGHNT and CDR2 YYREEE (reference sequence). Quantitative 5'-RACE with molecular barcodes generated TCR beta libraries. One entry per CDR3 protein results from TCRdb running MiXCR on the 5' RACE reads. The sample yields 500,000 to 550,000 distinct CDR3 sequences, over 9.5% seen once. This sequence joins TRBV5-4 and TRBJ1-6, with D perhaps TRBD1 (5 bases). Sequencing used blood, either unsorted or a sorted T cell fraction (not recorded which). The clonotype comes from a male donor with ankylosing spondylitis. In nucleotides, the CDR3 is TGTGCCAGCAGCTTGACTCCAGGGTCGGGTTCACCCCTCCACTTT. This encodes CASSLTPGSGSPLHF.